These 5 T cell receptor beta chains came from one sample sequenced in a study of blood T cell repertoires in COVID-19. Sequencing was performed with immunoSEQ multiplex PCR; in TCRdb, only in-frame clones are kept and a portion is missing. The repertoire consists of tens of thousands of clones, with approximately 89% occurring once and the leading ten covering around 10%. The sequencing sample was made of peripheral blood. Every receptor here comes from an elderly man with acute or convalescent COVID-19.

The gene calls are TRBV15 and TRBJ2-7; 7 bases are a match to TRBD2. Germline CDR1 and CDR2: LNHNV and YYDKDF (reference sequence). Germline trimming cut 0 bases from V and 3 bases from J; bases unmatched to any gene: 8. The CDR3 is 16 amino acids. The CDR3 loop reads CATSRDQGGIVYEQYF. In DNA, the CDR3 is TGTGCCACCAGCAGAGATCAGGGAGGGATCGTCTACGAGCAGTACTTC.

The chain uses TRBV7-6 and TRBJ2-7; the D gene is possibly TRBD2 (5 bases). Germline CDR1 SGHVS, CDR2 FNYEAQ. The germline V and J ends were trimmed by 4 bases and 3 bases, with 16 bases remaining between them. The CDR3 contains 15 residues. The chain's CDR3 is CASSSPVDGNYEQYF. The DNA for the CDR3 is TGTGCCAGCAGCTCCCCGGTCGACGGGAACTACGAGCAGTACTTC.

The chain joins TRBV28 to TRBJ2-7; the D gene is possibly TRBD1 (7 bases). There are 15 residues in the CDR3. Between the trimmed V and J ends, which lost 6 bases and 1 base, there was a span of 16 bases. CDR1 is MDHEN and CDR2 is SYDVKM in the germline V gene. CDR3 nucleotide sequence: TGTGCCAGCAGGGTCCAGGGGGGAGTATCCTACGAGCAGTACTTC. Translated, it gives CASRVQGGVSYEQYF.

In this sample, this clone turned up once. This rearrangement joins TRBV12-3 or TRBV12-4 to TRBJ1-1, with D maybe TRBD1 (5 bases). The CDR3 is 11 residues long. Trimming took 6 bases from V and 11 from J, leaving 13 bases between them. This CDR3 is CASSWGVEAFF. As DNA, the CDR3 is TGTGCCAGCAGCTGGGGGGTGGAGGCTTTCTTT.

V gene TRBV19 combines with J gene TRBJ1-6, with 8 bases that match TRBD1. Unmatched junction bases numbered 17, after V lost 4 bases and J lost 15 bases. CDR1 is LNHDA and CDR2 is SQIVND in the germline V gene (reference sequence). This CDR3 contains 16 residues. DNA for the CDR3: TGTGCCAGTAGTACGGACAGGGCCTCATGGTCTACGAGCCTCCACTTT. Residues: CASSTDRASWSTSLHF. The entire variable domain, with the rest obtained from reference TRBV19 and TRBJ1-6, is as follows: DGGITQSPKYLFRKEGQNVTLSCEQNLNHDAMYWYRQDPGQGLRLIYYSQIVNDFQKGDIAEGYSVSREKKESFPLTVTSAQKNPTAFYLCASSTDRASWSTSLHFGNGTRLTVT.